These 2 T cell receptor beta chains originate from one sample sequenced in a study of spatial heterogeneity in lung cancer. TCRdb used MiXCR to reprocess the 5' RACE reads, holding one entry per CDR3 protein. The sample shows about 60,000 distinct CDR3 sequences, more than 7% of them seen only once. This sample's time point: sample taken at primary tumor resection. Sequencing was performed on whole RNA extracted from tumor and nontumor lung tissue, or from frozen PBMC, and the material was left unsorted. The source material was PBMCs, sampled at surgery. All receptors come from a female donor with early-stage non-small cell lung cancer.

This clonotype was recorded at least ten times. The chain recombines TRBV29-1 with TRBJ2-2; D may be TRBD2 (6 bases). Trimming stripped 3 bases from V and 6 bases from J, with 14 bases between. The germline V gene has CDR1 SQVTM and CDR2 ANQGSEA. CDR3 length: 14 amino acids. For the CDR3, the DNA is TGCAGCGTTGAGCTAGCGTCCAAGCCCGGGGAGCTGTTTTTT. Amino acids: CSVELASKPGELFF.

At least ten counts were recorded for this clonotype. This chain joins TRBV5-1 and TRBJ2-7; D could derive from TRBD1 or TRBD2 (6 bases each). The CDR3 totals 15 residues. Per the germline V gene, CDR1 is SGHRS and CDR2 is YFSETQ. Trimming pared 0 bases from V and 0 bases from J, leaving 10 bases between. The CDR3 DNA is TGCGCCAGCAGCTTGGGCGGGGACATCTCCTACGAGCAGTACTTC. Its translation is CASSLGGDISYEQYF.